Shown below are 3 T cell receptor beta chains from a single sample sequenced in a study of cytomegalovirus exposure and HLA in healthy donors. The PCR had 60 Vbeta and 13 Jbeta primers. Here immunoSEQ multiplex PCR was the method, and the copy in TCRdb shows in-frame clones only, minus some. The sample lists roughly 89,000 clones, 80% occurring once. The source material was PBMCs. These receptors were obtained from a man between 18 and 29 years old in good health and CMV-seronegative.

V and J are TRBV13 and TRBJ1-1; tentative D call: TRBD1 (5 bases). Germline V gene sequence: CDR1 PRHDT, CDR2 FYEKMQ (reference sequence). Trimming removed 2 bases at V and 10 bases at J, with 11 bases between. The length of the CDR3 is 12 residues. The CDR3 DNA sequence: TGTGCCAGCAGCTTAACGGGGGGGGGAGCTTTCTTT. It translates to CASSLTGGGAFF.

The gene calls are TRBV29-1 and TRBJ2-7; unclear D gene. Germline-derived CDR1 and CDR2 are SQVTM and ANQGSEA. This CDR3 has 11 residues. V lost 5 bases to trimming and J lost 1 base, with 6 bases between them. CDR3 region: CSVFVSYEQYF. The CDR3 DNA sequence: TGCAGCGTTTTCGTTTCCTACGAGCAGTACTTC.

This sequence joins TRBV6-6 and TRBJ2-3, with a possible D match to TRBD2 (5 bases). Trimming removed 4 bases from V and 2 bases from J, with 13 bases in between. This CDR3 spans 15 amino acids. Per the germline V gene, CDR1 is MNHNY and CDR2 is SVGAGI (reference sequence). This CDR3 reads CASSSPGSITDTQYF. The CDR3 DNA reads as TGTGCCAGCAGTTCCCCGGGGAGCATCACAGATACGCAGTATTTT.